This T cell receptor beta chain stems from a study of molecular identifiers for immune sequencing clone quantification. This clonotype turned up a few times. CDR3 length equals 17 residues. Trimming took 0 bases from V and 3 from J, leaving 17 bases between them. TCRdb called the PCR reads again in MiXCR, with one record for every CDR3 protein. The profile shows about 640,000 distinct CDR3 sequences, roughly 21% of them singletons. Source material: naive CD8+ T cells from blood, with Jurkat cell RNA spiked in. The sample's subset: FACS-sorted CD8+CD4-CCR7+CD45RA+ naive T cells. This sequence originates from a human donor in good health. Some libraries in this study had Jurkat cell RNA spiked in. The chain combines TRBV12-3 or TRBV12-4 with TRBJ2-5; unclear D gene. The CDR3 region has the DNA TGTGCCAGCAGTTTAGCGCCCCGGCAGGTACCGAAAGAGACCCAGTACTTC. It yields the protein CASSLAPRQVPKETQYF.